This is a list of T cell receptor beta chains from one sample in a study of CD8 T cells in ankylosing spondylitis. TCRdb redid the calling of the 5' RACE reads with MiXCR, one entry per CDR3 protein. The top ten hold approximately 6.2% of the sample, which has fewer than 650,000 distinct CDR3 sequences, roughly 13% seen once. Sequenced material: blood, either unsorted or a sorted T cell fraction (not recorded which). These receptor sequences come from a male donor with ankylosing spondylitis. Each CDR3 is given with its conserved first and last residue. The D gene is left open where the match is weak. Not all rows give a size; the values are once, few, many and, for expanded clones, a class.

clone_size	d_call	v_call	j_call	cdr3_aa	cdr3_nt
NA	TRBD2	TRBV20-1	TRBJ2-2	CSARDFGTSGVTGELFF	TGCAGTGCTAGAGATTTTGGGACTAGCGGAGTCACCGGGGAGCTGTTTTTT
few	TRBD2	TRBV10-3	TRBJ2-1	CAISELAGGYNEQFF	TGTGCCATCAGTGAACTAGCGGGAGGCTACAATGAGCAGTTCTTC
few	NA	TRBV29-1	TRBJ1-1	CSVEEYYYQGYTEAFF	TGCAGCGTTGAAGAGTACTATTATCAGGGTTACACTGAAGCTTTCTTT
NA	TRBD2	TRBV5-1	TRBJ2-2	CASGAGGPGTGELFF	TGCGCCAGCGGAGCGGGAGGGCCGGGCACCGGGGAGCTGTTTTTT
medium-sized	NA	TRBV10-2	TRBJ1-5	CASSDPGLNQPQHF	TGCGCCAGCAGCGACCCGGGCTTAAATCAGCCCCAGCATTTT
few	TRBD1	TRBV5-1	TRBJ1-1	CASSLGDRGTTEAFF	TGCGCCAGCAGCTTGGGGGACAGGGGGACCACTGAAGCTTTCTTT
NA	NA	TRBV5-6	TRBJ1-1	CASSYITEAFF	TGTGCCAGCAGCTATATAACCGAAGCTTTCTTT
few	NA	TRBV11-2	TRBJ2-2	CASSLEGSQATTGELFF	TGTGCCAGCAGCTTAGAGGGGAGTCAGGCTACCACCGGGGAGCTGTTTTTT
many	NA	TRBV3-1	TRBJ1-2	CASSQTVKDYGYTF	TGTGCCAGCAGTCAGACAGTTAAGGACTATGGCTACACCTTC
few	NA	TRBV6-1	TRBJ2-7	CASRLSSNEQYF	TGTGCCAGCAGGCTAAGCTCGAACGAGCAGTACTTC
few	TRBD2	TRBV2	TRBJ2-2	CASHRLAERNGELFF	TGTGCCAGCCATAGACTAGCGGAGAGGAACGGGGAGCTGTTTTTT
NA	NA	TRBV12-3/TRBV12-4	TRBJ2-2	CASSFAYEGGELFF	TGTGCCAGCAGTTTTGCGTATGAGGGAGGGGAGCTGTTTTTT
NA	TRBD1	TRBV12-3/TRBV12-4	TRBJ1-5	CASRAGTASNQPQHF	TGTGCCAGCAGGGCCGGGACAGCTAGCAATCAGCCCCAGCATTTT
NA	NA	TRBV7-9	TRBJ2-7	CASSFAGVSYEQYF	TGTGCCAGCAGCTTCGCTGGGGTCTCGTACGAGCAGTACTTC
many	TRBD1	TRBV5-1	TRBJ1-1	CASSLEQGAEAFF	TGCGCCAGCAGCTTGGAACAGGGGGCTGAAGCTTTCTTT
NA	NA	TRBV20-1	TRBJ2-3	CSATDRRGTDTQYF	TGCAGTGCTACCGACAGGCGAGGCACAGATACGCAGTATTTT
NA	TRBD2	TRBV12-3/TRBV12-4	TRBJ2-2	CATYRLAGVTGELFF	TGTGCCACCTATAGACTAGCGGGAGTTACCGGGGAGCTGTTTTTT
few	TRBD2	TRBV6-5	TRBJ2-5	CASSYTPWGGQETQYF	TGTGCCAGCAGTTACACCCCCTGGGGGGGACAAGAGACCCAGTACTTC
few	TRBD1	TRBV7-9	TRBJ2-2	CASSLAATGVTGELFF	TGTGCCAGCAGCTTAGCTGCGACAGGGGTCACCGGGGAGCTGTTTTTT
few	NA	TRBV12-3/TRBV12-4	TRBJ2-7	CASSFAGTYEQYF	TGTGCCAGCAGTTTCGCAGGGACCTACGAGCAGTACTTC
NA	NA	TRBV7-2	TRBJ2-1	CASSPPKDGYEQFF	TGTGCCAGCAGCCCCCCTAAGGATGGCTATGAGCAGTTCTTC
many	TRBD2	TRBV12-3/TRBV12-4	TRBJ2-3	CASSRLAGADTQYF	TGTGCCAGCAGTCGACTAGCGGGAGCAGATACGCAGTATTTT
NA	NA	TRBV7-9	TRBJ1-1	CAGSSELMATEAFF	TGTGCCGGCAGCTCAGAATTGATGGCCACTGAAGCTTTCTTT
NA	NA	TRBV24-1	TRBJ2-1	CATGSEQTGEQFF	TGTGCCACCGGTAGTGAGCAGACGGGTGAGCAGTTCTTC
few	NA	TRBV10-3	TRBJ2-7	CAIRPLTDSYEQYF	TGTGCCATCAGACCTCTAACGGACTCCTACGAGCAGTACTTC
NA	TRBD2	TRBV4-2	TRBJ2-2	CASSHFSGKGPGELFF	TGTGCCAGCAGCCACTTTAGCGGGAAAGGGCCCGGGGAGCTGTTTTTT
many	TRBD1	TRBV7-8	TRBJ1-1	CASRFQGANTEAFF	TGTGCCAGCAGGTTTCAGGGGGCGAACACTGAAGCTTTCTTT
many	TRBD1	TRBV7-9	TRBJ2-7	CASSPRDRAYEQYF	TGTGCCAGCAGCCCCCGGGACAGAGCCTACGAGCAGTACTTC
many	NA	TRBV12-3/TRBV12-4	TRBJ1-2	CASSLERGMGNGYTF	TGTGCCAGCAGTTTAGAGAGAGGGATGGGTAATGGCTACACCTTC
many	TRBD1	TRBV29-1	TRBJ1-5	CSVGQTNQPQHF	TGCAGCGTGGGACAGACCAATCAGCCCCAGCATTTT
NA	NA	TRBV15	TRBJ1-1	CATSRQGGGTEAFF	TGTGCCACCAGCCGCCAAGGGGGGGGAACTGAAGCTTTCTTT
many	NA	TRBV29-1	TRBJ2-3	CSVDGQYDTQYF	TGCAGCGTTGATGGACAGTATGATACGCAGTATTTT
many	TRBD2	TRBV12-3/TRBV12-4	TRBJ2-5	CASSSTSGRIETQYF	TGTGCCAGCAGTTCGACTAGCGGGAGGATCGAGACCCAGTACTTC
few	NA	TRBV2	TRBJ2-2	CASKRGWNTGELFF	TGTGCCAGCAAAAGAGGTTGGAACACCGGGGAGCTGTTTTTT
few	NA	TRBV11-1	TRBJ1-1	CASTPRVTGLVRGNTEAFF	TGTGCCAGCACCCCTAGGGTGACAGGACTAGTTAGGGGGAACACTGAAGCTTTCTTT
few	NA	TRBV20-1	TRBJ2-7	CSATNPSQGGTNEQYF	TGCAGTGCTACTAATCCCTCGCAGGGAGGGACAAACGAGCAGTACTTC
few	NA	TRBV4-2	TRBJ2-5	CASSQDRRLETQYF	TGTGCCAGCAGCCAAGATCGTCGGTTAGAGACCCAGTACTTC